Below, 21 T cell receptor beta chains from the same sample are listed, as sequenced in a study of CD8 T cells in Susac syndrome. Random-hexamer reverse transcription was applied to about 0.5 to 1 ug RNA. TCRdb reanalysed the immunoSEQ multiplex PCR reads using MiXCR and keeps one entry per CDR3 protein. The table has a few hundred thousand distinct CDR3 sequences, around 95% seen once; the top ten hold around 0.076%. Source material: CD4+ T cells from PBMCs. The receptors shown here come from a human donor with multiple sclerosis.

The chain is built from TRBV3-1 and TRBJ2-7; 8 bases align to TRBD2. From germline, CDR1 is LGHDT and CDR2 YNNKEL (reference sequence). The CDR3 covers 14 residues. Unmatched junction bases numbered 9, after V lost 1 base and J lost 10 bases. In DNA, the CDR3 is TGTGCCAGCAGCCAAGGTAGGAGCGGGGGTCGTCAGTACTTC. It yields the protein CASSQGRSGGRQYF.

The chain combines TRBV29-1 with TRBJ2-1, with 11 bases fitting TRBD2. Germline V gene sequence: CDR1 SQVTM, CDR2 ANQGSEA. The CDR3 totals 20 residues. J was trimmed by 6 bases and V by 1 base; bases with no gene match: 20. CDR3 residues: CSVEGVRLAGGRNYLNEQFF. For the CDR3, the DNA is TGCAGCGTTGAAGGTGTGAGGCTAGCGGGGGGCCGGAACTATCTCAATGAGCAGTTCTTC.

The chain combines TRBV29-1 with TRBJ2-1; TRBD2 matches at 8 bases. V was clipped by 4 bases and J by 7 bases; unmatched bases: 6. The CDR3 sequence is 13 residues long. Germline assignment: CDR1 SQVTM and CDR2 ANQGSEA. This CDR3 reads CSVGSGGRNEQFF. The CDR3 region has the DNA TGCAGCGTTGGGAGCGGGGGAAGGAATGAGCAGTTCTTC.

The chain links TRBV18 to TRBJ2-7, with 12 bases that match TRBD2. V was clipped by 2 bases and J by 6 bases; unmatched bases: 5. Germline loops: CDR1 KGHSH, CDR2 LQKENI. CDR3 length: 15 residues. CDR3 coding DNA: TGTGCCAGCTCACCAATGCTAGCGGGGGGGCGCGAGCAGTACTTC. Translation: CASSPMLAGGREQYF.

The rearrangement uses TRBV9 and TRBJ1-4, with unresolved D. The germline gives CDR1 SGDLS, CDR2 YYNGEE. The CDR3 length is 15 residues. Trimming left V 0 bases short and J 0 bases short, with 6 bases between. The CDR3 loop reads CASSVADTTNEKLFF. DNA for the CDR3: TGTGCCAGCAGCGTAGCGGATACAACTAATGAAAAACTGTTTTTT.

The chain is built from TRBV29-1 and TRBJ1-1, with 8 nucleotides matching TRBD1. This CDR3 is 14 amino acids long. V lost 7 bases to trimming and J lost 2 bases; unmatched junction nucleotides: 9. Germline assignment: CDR1 SQVTM and CDR2 ANQGSEA. The CDR3: CSARADRGNTEAFF. DNA of the CDR3: TGCAGCGCCCGGGCCGACAGGGGCAACACTGAAGCTTTCTTT.

The chain couples TRBV2 to TRBJ2-1; D is unresolved. This CDR3 spans 14 amino acids. Germline assignment: CDR1 SNHLY and CDR2 FYNNEI. Between the trimmed V and J ends, which lost 7 bases and 4 bases, there was a span of 14 bases. In nucleotides, the CDR3 is TGTGCCAGCACCCCCGACCCAGTATACAATGAGCAGTTCTTC. It translates to CASTPDPVYNEQFF.

The rearrangement joins TRBV20-1 to TRBJ2-3; TRBD2 aligns across 12 bases. In germline, CDR1 is DFQATT, CDR2 SNEGSKA (reference sequence). The CDR3 has 14 residues. The CDR3 loop reads CSGRLAGETDTQYF. DNA for the CDR3: TGCAGCGGTAGACTAGCGGGGGAGACAGATACGCAGTATTTT.

The rearrangement joins TRBV29-1 to TRBJ1-3, with D maybe TRBD1 (6 bases). CDR1 SQVTM and CDR2 ANQGSEA come from the germline V gene. This CDR3 is built from 14 residues. Trimming took off 2 bases at V and 0 bases at J, with 8 bases between the two ends. For the CDR3, the DNA is TGCAGCGTTGAAATCAGGGGCTCTGGAAACACCATATATTTT. It encodes CSVEIRGSGNTIYF. The full variable domain, completed using reference TRBV29-1 and TRBJ1-3, is SAVISQKPSRDICQRGTSLTIQCQVDSQVTMMFWYRQQPGQSLTLIATANQGSEATYESGFVIDKFPISRPNLTFSTLTVSNMSPEDSSIYLCSVEIRGSGNTIYFGEGSWLTVV.

The genes are TRBV11-2 and TRBJ2-3; D unresolved. CDR3 length: 13 residues. Germline V gene data show CDR1 as SGHAT and CDR2 as FQNNGV. V was clipped by 5 bases and J by 4 bases, with 10 bases between them. The CDR3 DNA reads TGTGCCAGCAGCCCCCACCCCCCAGATACGCAGTATTTT. Its translation: CASSPHPPDTQYF.

The chain is built from TRBV5-6 and TRBJ1-2, with D hard to call. V dropped 0 bases and J dropped 7 bases, with 16 bases sitting between them. CDR1 SGHDT and CDR2 YYEEEE come from the germline V gene. The CDR3 has 15 residues. Written as DNA, the CDR3 is TGTGCCAGCAGCTTGGCCGGGGTCCCTGTGGGTGGCTACACCTTC. Protein sequence: CASSLAGVPVGGYTF.

This chain uses TRBV30 with TRBJ1-1; D is possibly TRBD1 (6 bases). The CDR3 covers 15 residues. V was trimmed by 0 bases and J by 3 bases, leaving 14 bases between them. The germline gives CDR1 GTSNPN, CDR2 SVGIG (reference sequence). The CDR3 protein is CAWSVLGQWDTEAFF. CDR3 nucleotide sequence: TGTGCCTGGAGTGTACTAGGACAGTGGGACACTGAAGCTTTCTTT.

The V gene is TRBV7-2, the J gene TRBJ1-6, with unresolved D. V lost 1 base and J lost 7, with 14 bases in between. Germline values: CDR1 SGHTA, CDR2 FQGNSA. CDR3 length equals 16 residues. This CDR3 reads CASSLVPAPENSPLHF. Here the CDR3 DNA reads TGTGCCAGCAGCTTAGTGCCAGCCCCGGAGAATTCACCCCTCCACTTT.

The CDR3 region is CSVWTSGKETQYF. CDR3 nucleotides: TGCAGCGTGTGGACTAGCGGTAAAGAGACCCAGTACTTC. The chain has TRBV29-1 and TRBJ2-5, with 10 nucleotides matching TRBD2. CDR1 and CDR2 from the germline V gene are SQVTM and ANQGSEA. The CDR3 spans 13 residues. V was pared by 6 bases and J by 3 bases, with 4 bases of the junction left unmatched.

The chain couples TRBV7-9 to TRBJ2-7, with TRBD2 identical over 12 bases. Looked up from germline, CDR1 is SEHNR and CDR2 is FQNEAQ (reference sequence). The CDR3 loop spans 16 amino acids. With V trimmed by 1 base and J by 4 bases, 5 bases remained unmatched. The CDR3 spells CASSLGTSGAYYEQYF. As DNA, the CDR3 is TGTGCCAGCAGCTTAGGGACTAGCGGGGCTTATTACGAGCAGTACTTC.

This chain connects TRBV29-1 to TRBJ2-7, with D perhaps TRBD1 or TRBD2 (6 bases each). The germline V gene has CDR1 SQVTM and CDR2 ANQGSEA. V was trimmed by 8 bases and J by 0 bases, leaving 14 bases between them. The CDR3 extends over 13 amino acids. CDR3 DNA: TGCAGCCCCGGAGGGGGGCCCTCCTACGAGCAGTACTTC. It codes for CSPGGGPSYEQYF.

This chain connects TRBV5-1 to TRBJ2-5; the match to TRBD2 covers 12 bases. V lost 4 bases, J lost 0 bases, and 4 bases stayed unmatched. The germline CDR1 and CDR2 sequences are SGHRS and YFSETQ. The CDR3 has 16 residues. CDR3 coding DNA: TGCGCCAGCAGCCCCGGACTAGCGGGGCACCAAGAGACCCAGTACTTC. Translating it yields CASSPGLAGHQETQYF.

V and J are TRBV27 and TRBJ2-6; D is undetermined. Germline assignment: CDR1 MNHEY and CDR2 SMNVEV (reference sequence). Trimming removed 4 bases from V and 2 bases from J, with 9 bases in between. The CDR3 is made up of 15 amino acids. For the CDR3, the DNA is TGTGCCAGCAGTTCCCCGGCGGCTGGGGCCAACGTCCTGACTTTC. This codes for CASSSPAAGANVLTF. The entire variable domain, with the rest obtained from reference TRBV27 and TRBJ2-6, is as follows: EAQVTQNPRYLITVTGKKLTVTCSQNMNHEYMSWYRQDPGLGLRQIYYSMNVEVTDKGDVPEGYKVSRKEKRNFPLILESPSPNQTSLYFCASSSPAAGANVLTFGAGSRLTVL.

The chain joins TRBV20-1 to TRBJ2-7, with unresolved D. Trimming cost V 3 bases and J 2 bases, with 14 bases left between them. Germline lookup yields CDR1 DFQATT and CDR2 SNEGSKA (reference sequence). CDR3 length: 14 residues. CDR3 in amino acids: CSASGQEDPYEQYV. In DNA, the CDR3 is TGCAGTGCTAGTGGGCAGGAAGATCCCTACGAGCAGTACGTC.

The sample holds a few counts of this clonotype. The CDR3: CASSQDPGRTDTQYF. The CDR3 DNA is TGTGCCAGCAGCCAAGATCCCGGCAGGACAGATACGCAGTATTTT. The J gene is TRBJ2-3, the V gene TRBV3-1; no definite D call. The germline V and J ends were trimmed by 0 bases and 3 bases, with 10 bases remaining between them. There are 15 residues in the CDR3. CDR1 is LGHDT and CDR2 is YNNKEL in the germline V gene (reference sequence).

This rearrangement joins TRBV7-9 to TRBJ2-3; D might be TRBD2 (5 bases). CDR1 is SEHNR, CDR2 FQNEAQ, per germline (reference sequence). CDR3 size: 15 residues. Trimming stripped 0 bases from V and 2 bases from J, with 9 bases between. The CDR3 here is CASSLAWTDTDTQYF. CDR3 bases: TGTGCCAGCAGCTTAGCTTGGACTGACACAGATACGCAGTATTTT. The full variable domain, completed using reference TRBV7-9 and TRBJ2-3, is DTGVSQNPRHKITKRGQNVTFRCDPISEHNRLYWYRQTLGQGPEFLTYFQNEAQLEKSRLLSDRFSAERPKGSFSTLEIQRTEQGDSAMYLCASSLAWTDTDTQYFGPGTRLTVL.